A single sample gave rise to the 15 T cell receptor beta chains below, sequenced in a study of control samples from healthy donors and cancer patients. Libraries were prepared by immunoSEQ multiplex PCR; TCRdb keeps only in-frame clonotypes and omits some of them. The sample carries roughly 100,000 clones, around nine tenths recorded once. The sequenced sample was blood. These receptors were obtained from a man younger than 45 in good health.

There are a few counts of this clone. The chain is built from TRBV19 and TRBJ2-1, with D perhaps matching TRBD2 (6 bases). V lost 2 bases and J 4 bases, leaving 12 bases between the germline ends. The CDR3 contains 15 residues. Germline V gives CDR1 LNHDA, CDR2 SQIVND (reference sequence). The CDR3 nucleotides are TGTGCCAGTAGTATATCCTGGGGGAGGTACAATGAGCAGTTCTTC. This sequence encodes CASSISWGRYNEQFF.

The chain has TRBV7-3 and TRBJ2-1; TRBD2 is a possible D gene (6 bases). The length of the CDR3 is 12 residues. The germline gives CDR1 SGHTA, CDR2 FQGTGA. The V end lost 2 bases, the J end lost 9 bases, and 8 bases lay between the germline ends. CDR3 amino acids: CASSLEGGEQFF. The DNA of the CDR3 is TGTGCCAGCAGCTTAGAGGGAGGTGAGCAGTTCTTC.

In DNA form, the CDR3 reads TGTGCCAGCAGCACAGGGACTAGCGGGAGGATAGAGACCCAGTACTTC. As protein: CASSTGTSGRIETQYF. The gene calls are TRBV7-9 and TRBJ2-5, with 15 positions matching TRBD2. CDR1 is SEHNR, CDR2 FQNEAQ, per germline (reference sequence). V lost 5 bases to trimming and J lost 4 bases; unmatched junction nucleotides: 5. The CDR3 has 16 residues. The entire variable domain, with the rest obtained from reference TRBV7-9 and TRBJ2-5, is as follows: DTGVSQNPRHKITKRGQNVTFRCDPISEHNRLYWYRQTLGQGPEFLTYFQNEAQLEKSRLLSDRFSAERPKGSFSTLEIQRTEQGDSAMYLCASSTGTSGRIETQYFGPGTRLLVL.

This chain links TRBV24-1 with TRBJ2-7; 7 nucleotides align to TRBD2. The ends lost 2 bases at V and 5 bases at J; junction bases unmatched: 11. Germline CDR1 reads KGHDR; CDR2 reads SFDVKD. The CDR3 runs to 16 residues. CDR3 amino acids: CATSDSGGRVHNEQYF. The DNA for the CDR3 is TGTGCCACCAGTGATTCGGGGGGTCGGGTCCACAACGAGCAGTACTTC.

The J gene is TRBJ2-7, the V gene TRBV19; D remains ambiguous. The CDR3 sequence is 12 residues long. Trimming took 4 bases from V and 3 from J, leaving 7 bases between them. CDR1 LNHDA and CDR2 SQIVND come from the germline V gene (reference sequence). CDR3 in amino acids: CASSSPGYEQYF. DNA of the CDR3: TGTGCCAGTAGTAGCCCGGGCTACGAGCAGTACTTC.

The V call is TRBV7-9, the J call TRBJ2-7, with D possibly matching TRBD1 (6 bases). The CDR3 has 16 amino acids. CDR1 and CDR2 (germline): SEHNR, FQNEAQ (reference sequence). Trimming pared 5 bases from V and 2 bases from J, leaving 19 bases between. This chain's CDR3 is CASSPPRQEQTYEQYF. The CDR3 coding sequence is TGTGCCAGCAGCCCACCGAGACAGGAACAAACCTACGAGCAGTACTTC.

The CDR3 reads CASMDGRNPMGEAFF. The CDR3 coding sequence is TGTGCCAGCATGGACGGGAGAAACCCCATGGGGGAAGCTTTCTTT. V and J are TRBV2 and TRBJ1-1; no clear D gene. Trimming took 7 bases from V and 8 from J, leaving 23 bases between them. CDR1 is SNHLY, CDR2 FYNNEI, per germline. CDR3 size: 15 residues.

CDR3: CASSLGQVGKAFF. The CDR3 nucleotides read TGTGCCAGCAGCTTGGGACAGGTCGGGAAGGCTTTCTTT. The V call is TRBV5-6, the J call TRBJ1-1; tentative D call: TRBD1 (6 bases). The length of the CDR3 is 13 residues. V was pared by 0 bases and J by 11 bases, with 14 bases between. Per germline, CDR1 SGHDT and CDR2 YYEEEE.

The chain carries TRBV3-1 (or the pseudogene TRBV3-2) and TRBJ1-5; D call uncertain. The CDR3 runs 13 residues. The V and J ends lost 6 bases and 4 bases respectively, with 10 bases between them. Germline CDR1 is LGHDT and CDR2 is YNNKEL (reference sequence). The chain's CDR3 is CASSPDGNQPQHF. The CDR3 DNA is TGTGCCAGCAGTCCGGACGGGAATCAGCCCCAGCATTTT.

This clone was seen a single time. The chain uses TRBV12-3 or TRBV12-4 and TRBJ1-2; D is uncertain. CDR3 length equals 12 residues. The germline V and J ends were trimmed by 3 bases and 8 bases, with 10 bases remaining between them. CDR3 sequence (DNA): TGTGCCAGCAGTTTTAGTCAGACGGGCTACACCTTC. Its protein is CASSFSQTGYTF.

V and J are TRBV6-5 and TRBJ2-2; the D is unclear. Trimming took off 0 bases at V and 0 bases at J, with 8 bases between the two ends. Germline assignment: CDR1 MNHEY and CDR2 SVGAGI. CDR3 length equals 16 residues. DNA of the CDR3: TGTGCCAGCAGTTACTCGAGGCGGACGAACACCGGGGAGCTGTTTTTT. The encoded protein is CASSYSRRTNTGELFF.

The chain links TRBV9 to TRBJ1-2; TRBD1 aligns across 9 bases. Trimming cost V 5 bases and J 4 bases; bases outside gene matches: 6. The germline gives CDR1 SGDLS, CDR2 YYNGEE. The CDR3 is 14 residues long. The CDR3 spells CASRGQGGSYGYTF. The CDR3 nucleotides are TGTGCCAGCAGGGGACAGGGTGGATCCTATGGCTACACCTTC.

The chain recombines TRBV11-3 with TRBJ2-3; D remains ambiguous. Germline V gives CDR1 SGHNT, CDR2 YENEEA. Between the trimmed V and J ends, which lost 3 bases and 4 bases, there was a span of 17 bases. The CDR3 sequence is 16 residues long. CDR3 region: CASSLNRAHTADTQYF. CDR3 sequence (DNA): TGTGCCAGCAGCTTGAACCGGGCCCATACCGCAGATACGCAGTATTTT.

This chain links TRBV7-9 with TRBJ2-7; 8 bases are a match to TRBD1. V shed 6 bases, J shed 6 bases, and the junction held 7 bases outside the gene matches. The CDR3 consists of 13 residues. Germline V gives CDR1 SEHNR, CDR2 FQNEAQ (reference sequence). CDR3 sequence reads: CASSRTGIGEQYF. DNA of the CDR3: TGTGCCAGCAGTCGGACAGGGATCGGCGAGCAGTACTTC.

J is TRBJ2-1 and V is TRBV5-5; no firm D call. V lost 5 bases and J lost 15, with 21 bases in between. This CDR3 has 13 amino acids. CDR1 and CDR2 (germline): SGHKS, YYEKEE (reference sequence). CDR3 DNA sequence: TGTGCCAGCAGGCCCGGACCGAGCCTCGTAGGGTTCTTC. Translated: CASRPGPSLVGFF.